What follows are 27 T cell receptor beta chains derived from one specimen sequenced in a study of blood T cell repertoires in COVID-19. TCRdb keeps only in-frame clones here, not all; method: immunoSEQ multiplex PCR. The sample holds about 200,000 clones, approximately 90% seen once. The sample taken for sequencing was PBMCs or T cells enriched from blood (not recorded which). All receptors come from a woman aged 30 to 39 who had recovered from COVID-19.

This chain connects TRBV7-2 to TRBJ1-5; 7 bases map to TRBD1. The V gene end was trimmed by 4 bases and the J gene end by 0 bases; junction bases not matched to a gene: 6. CDR1 and CDR2 (germline): SGHTA, FQGNSA. The CDR3 totals 16 residues. As DNA, the CDR3 is TGTGCCAGCAGCTCGGGACAGAAAAATAGCAATCAGCCCCAGCATTTT. Amino acids: CASSSGQKNSNQPQHF. Full variable domain (outside the CDR3, taken from reference TRBV7-2 and TRBJ1-5): GAGVSQSPSNKVTEKGKDVELRCDPISGHTALYWYRQSLGQGLEFLIYFQGNSAPDKSGLPSDRFSAERTGGSVSTLTIQRTQQEDSAVYLCASSSGQKNSNQPQHFGDGTRLSIL.

This chain connects TRBV27 to TRBJ2-1; tentative D call: TRBD1 (5 bases). Trimming shortened V by 6 bases and J by 0 bases, and 12 bases separated the two germline ends. The CDR3 spans 15 residues. CDR1 MNHEY and CDR2 SMNVEV come from the germline V gene (reference sequence). The CDR3 DNA reads TGTGCCAGCAGCACCCGACAGTCCTCCTACAATGAGCAGTTCTTC. Protein: CASSTRQSSYNEQFF.

V and J are TRBV3-1 (or the pseudogene TRBV3-2) and TRBJ2-1; tentatively, D is TRBD2 (5 bases). The CDR3 has 13 amino acids. V was pared by 2 bases and J by 10 bases, with 12 bases between. From germline, CDR1 is LGHDT and CDR2 YNNKEL (reference sequence). The CDR3 sequence: CASSQPTGGEQFF. CDR3 nucleotides: TGTGCCAGCAGCCAACCGACCGGCGGGGAGCAGTTCTTC.

The V gene is TRBV7-9, the J gene TRBJ2-3; D is possibly TRBD2 (5 bases). This CDR3 region has 14 residues. Germline assignment: CDR1 SEHNR and CDR2 FQNEAQ (reference sequence). The V end was cut by 5 bases, the J end by 6 bases, with 15 bases between. CDR3 in amino acids: CASSPPGGHDTQYF. The CDR3 nucleotides are TGTGCCAGCAGCCCCCCTGGAGGCCACGATACGCAGTATTTT.

The V and J genes are TRBV15 and TRBJ2-7, with D maybe TRBD1 (6 bases). Germline V gene data show CDR1 as LNHNV and CDR2 as YYDKDF (reference sequence). This CDR3 has 16 residues. V was clipped by 0 bases and J by 2 bases, with 14 bases between them. For the CDR3, the DNA is TGTGCCACCAGCAGAGATTTCACAGGGAGCCCCTACGAGCAGTACTTC. Residues: CATSRDFTGSPYEQYF.

CDR3 bases: TGCAGCGGAACACAGGGGAAGATCTACAATGAGCAGTTCTTC. Protein: CSGTQGKIYNEQFF. The rearrangement joins TRBV29-1 to TRBJ2-1, with 7 positions matching TRBD1. Germline V gives CDR1 SQVTM, CDR2 ANQGSEA. Trimming cost V 7 bases and J 3 bases; bases outside gene matches: 9. The CDR3 extends over 14 amino acids.

The V and J genes are TRBV18 and TRBJ1-1; tentative D call: TRBD1 (6 bases). The CDR3 consists of 14 residues. V dropped 3 bases and J dropped 3 bases, with 11 bases sitting between them. The V gene's germline CDR1 is KGHSH and CDR2 LQKENI. DNA of the CDR3: TGTGCCAGCTCACCGAGAGGGGGGGACACTGAAGCTTTCTTT. Its protein product is CASSPRGGDTEAFF.

The CDR3 spells CASSPGQNTEAFF. Written as DNA, the CDR3 is TGTGCCAGCAGCCCCGGACAAAACACTGAAGCTTTCTTT. This chain joins TRBV7-9 and TRBJ1-1; TRBD1 might be the D (5 bases). The germline V gene encodes CDR1 SEHNR and CDR2 FQNEAQ (reference sequence). The germline V and J ends were trimmed by 5 bases and 2 bases, with 9 bases remaining between them. CDR3 length: 13 amino acids.

The chain combines TRBV30 with TRBJ2-4; 10 nucleotides align to TRBD2. Germline CDR1 is GTSNPN and CDR2 is SVGIG (reference sequence). V dropped 3 bases and J dropped 1; count of bases not matched to a gene: 3. The CDR3 is 15 residues long. The CDR3: CAWREGLAAKNIQYF. The CDR3 DNA reads as TGTGCCTGGAGAGAGGGACTAGCGGCCAAAAACATTCAGTACTTC.

V gene TRBV9 combines with J gene TRBJ2-1; perhaps TRBD1 as D (6 bases). The CDR3 spans 14 residues. V dropped 6 bases and J dropped 5 bases, with 15 bases sitting between them. The V gene's germline CDR1 is SGDLS and CDR2 YYNGEE. This chain's CDR3 is CASTPDGDNNEQFF. CDR3 nucleotides: TGTGCCAGCACCCCCGACGGGGACAACAATGAGCAGTTCTTC.

The chain's CDR3 is CASSLNEADYNEQFF. The CDR3 DNA follows: TGTGCCAGCAGCTTAAATGAGGCGGACTACAATGAGCAGTTCTTC. V gene TRBV7-3 combines with J gene TRBJ2-1; D is ambiguous. CDR3 length: 15 residues. Germline V lookup: CDR1 SGHTA, CDR2 FQGTGA. The V end was cut by 1 base, the J end by 3 bases, with 10 bases between.

This chain links TRBV7-3 with TRBJ1-1, with D uncertain. Germline CDR1 and CDR2: SGHTA and FQGTGA. Deletions cut 5 bases from V and 7 bases from J, with 11 bases between. The CDR3 has 12 residues. CDR3 protein: CASSPDGGEAFF. CDR3 coding DNA: TGTGCCAGCAGCCCAGACGGAGGTGAAGCTTTCTTT. The full variable domain, rest sourced from reference TRBV7-3 and TRBJ1-1, is GAGVSQTPSNKVTEKGKYVELRCDPISGHTALYWYRQSLGQGPEFLIYFQGTGAADDSGLPNDRFFAVRPEGSVSTLKIQRTERGDSAVYLCASSPDGGEAFFGQGTRLTVV.

In DNA, the CDR3 is TGTGCCAGTAGCACTATCGACAGTGTCGCAACTAATGAAAAACTGTTTTTT. Translated, it gives CASSTIDSVATNEKLFF. The gene calls are TRBV19 and TRBJ1-4; D may be TRBD1 (5 bases). The CDR3 extends over 17 amino acids. Germline CDR1 LNHDA, CDR2 SQIVND (reference sequence). V lost 6 bases and J lost 0, with 17 bases in between.

The V and J genes are TRBV4-2 and TRBJ2-5; TRBD2 might be the D (8 bases). The V gene's germline CDR1 is LGHNA and CDR2 YNFKEQ. The CDR3 is made up of 17 amino acids. Trimming took 4 bases from V and 5 from J, leaving 23 bases between them. The CDR3 here is CASSRQGDGGARETQYF. The CDR3 DNA follows: TGTGCCAGCAGCCGTCAGGGGGACGGGGGGGCCCGGGAGACCCAGTACTTC.

The gene calls are TRBV9 and TRBJ1-2; weak D call: TRBD1 (6 bases). The length of the CDR3 is 16 residues. Germline V gene lookup returns CDR1 SGDLS and CDR2 YYNGEE. The ends were cut back, 2 bases at V and 4 bases at J, with 18 bases in the middle. This chain's CDR3 is CASSVDHQGKGYGYTF. The DNA of the CDR3 is TGTGCCAGCAGCGTGGACCATCAGGGGAAAGGCTATGGCTACACCTTC.

The chain has TRBV5-1 and TRBJ1-2, with 8 bases lining up with TRBD1. The V gene's germline CDR1 is SGHRS and CDR2 YFSETQ. Trimming at V came to 7 bases and at J to 5 bases, leaving 7 bases not matched to a gene. The CDR3 extends over 13 amino acids. The CDR3 sequence: CASRDRLVYGYTF. CDR3 bases: TGCGCCAGCCGGGACAGGCTCGTGTATGGCTACACCTTC.

The gene calls are TRBV24-1 and TRBJ2-7; 7 positions match TRBD1. V gave up 4 bases and J gave up 4 bases; unmatched junction bases: 3. The CDR3 is 13 amino acids. Germline V CDR1 and CDR2: KGHDR, SFDVKD. CDR3: CATSDTDRYEQYF. The CDR3 nucleotides read TGTGCCACCAGTGACACGGACAGGTACGAGCAGTACTTC.

This sequence joins TRBV2 and TRBJ1-2, with a tentative D call TRBD1 (5 bases). The CDR3 has 12 amino acids. Looked up from germline, CDR1 is SNHLY and CDR2 is FYNNEI. The germline V and J ends were trimmed by 3 bases and 8 bases, with 10 bases remaining between them. CDR3 coding DNA: TGTGCCAGCAGTGAGGGACTGCCGGGCTACACCTTC. Translation: CASSEGLPGYTF.

This rearrangement joins TRBV6-5 to TRBJ1-1; 7 nucleotides align to TRBD1. CDR3 length: 14 residues. With 1 base clipped from V and 5 bases from J, the junction kept 4 bases outside the gene matches. Germline V CDR1 and CDR2: MNHEY, SVGAGI. The CDR3 nucleotides read TGTGCCAGCAGTTACTACAGGGGCGGGACTGAAGCTTTCTTT. It yields the protein CASSYYRGGTEAFF.

The V gene is TRBV30, the J gene TRBJ1-2, with D possibly matching TRBD1 (6 bases). The CDR3 covers 13 residues. Germline V lookup: CDR1 GTSNPN, CDR2 SVGIG (reference sequence). With 0 bases removed from V and 4 bases from J, the gap between germline ends came to 9 bases. This CDR3 reads CAWSVGGTYGYTF. The CDR3 DNA is TGTGCCTGGAGTGTAGGGGGAACCTATGGCTACACCTTC.

J is TRBJ1-2 and V is TRBV5-1; D is undetermined. V lost 4 bases, J lost 6 bases, and 19 bases lay in between. The CDR3 totals 15 residues. Germline CDR1 SGHRS, CDR2 YFSETQ. CDR3 residues: CASSVDADKVDGYTF. The DNA for the CDR3 is TGCGCCAGCAGCGTAGACGCCGACAAGGTTGATGGCTACACCTTC.

This chain uses TRBV10-2 with TRBJ2-7, with TRBD2 matching over 10 bases. The CDR3 totals 12 residues. In germline, CDR1 is WSHSY, CDR2 SAAADI. The ends lost 8 bases at V and 4 bases at J; junction bases unmatched: 2. This CDR3 is CASASGGYEQYF. The CDR3 bases are TGCGCCAGCGCTAGCGGGGGATACGAGCAGTACTTC.

The V and J genes are TRBV24-1 and TRBJ2-1; D is uncertain. Trimming removed 3 bases at V and 2 bases at J, with 13 bases between. Germline assignment: CDR1 KGHDR and CDR2 SFDVKD. CDR3 length: 16 amino acids. Here the CDR3 DNA reads TGTGCCACCAGTGATCGCGACACTGCCCCCTACAATGAGCAGTTCTTC. This gives the protein CATSDRDTAPYNEQFF.

For this clone: Sequence at one end of the junction differs from germline and may be a read error. The chain's CDR3 is CASSNSGTGGGYTF. In DNA form, the CDR3 reads TGTGCCAGCAGTAATTCCGGGACAGGGGGCGGCTATACCTTC. This chain uses TRBV6-4 with TRBJ1-2; 12 bases line up with TRBD1. Germline V CDR1 and CDR2: MRHNA, SNTAGT. This CDR3 has 14 amino acids.

The chain couples TRBV2 to TRBJ2-1; TRBD2 agrees at 10 bases. CDR1 and CDR2 from the germline V gene are SNHLY and FYNNEI. The junction had 16 bases not matched to a gene; V was cut back by 7 bases and J by 4 bases. The CDR3 length is 18 residues. CDR3 nucleotide sequence: TGTGCCAGCACCCGACTAGCGGGCTATCCTGATGAGTACAATGAGCAGTTCTTC. Its protein is CASTRLAGYPDEYNEQFF. Variable domain in full (rest from reference TRBV2 and TRBJ2-1): EPEVTQTPSHQVTQMGQEVILRCVPISNHLYFYWYRQILGQKVEFLVSFYNNEISEKSEIFDDQFSVERPDGSNFTLKIRSTKLEDSAMYFCASTRLAGYPDEYNEQFFGPGTRLTVL.

The chain carries TRBV7-3 and TRBJ2-7; the match to TRBD2 covers 11 bases. The V segment lost 5 bases and the J segment 5 bases; nucleotides outside the gene matches: 11. This CDR3 comprises 16 residues. Germline lookup yields CDR1 SGHTA and CDR2 FQGTGA. CDR3 bases: TGTGCCAGCAGCCCCGGGGCTAGCGGGGGGAGGGACGAGCAGTACTTC. As protein: CASSPGASGGRDEQYF.

The chain has TRBV7-2 and TRBJ1-2; weak D call: TRBD1 (5 bases). CDR1 is SGHTA and CDR2 is FQGNSA in the germline V gene. V lost 0 bases to trimming and J lost 4 bases, with 15 bases between them. The CDR3 contains 16 residues. CDR3 protein: CASSLADSSAAYGYTF. The CDR3 bases are TGTGCCAGCAGCTTAGCCGACAGCTCCGCCGCCTATGGCTACACCTTC.